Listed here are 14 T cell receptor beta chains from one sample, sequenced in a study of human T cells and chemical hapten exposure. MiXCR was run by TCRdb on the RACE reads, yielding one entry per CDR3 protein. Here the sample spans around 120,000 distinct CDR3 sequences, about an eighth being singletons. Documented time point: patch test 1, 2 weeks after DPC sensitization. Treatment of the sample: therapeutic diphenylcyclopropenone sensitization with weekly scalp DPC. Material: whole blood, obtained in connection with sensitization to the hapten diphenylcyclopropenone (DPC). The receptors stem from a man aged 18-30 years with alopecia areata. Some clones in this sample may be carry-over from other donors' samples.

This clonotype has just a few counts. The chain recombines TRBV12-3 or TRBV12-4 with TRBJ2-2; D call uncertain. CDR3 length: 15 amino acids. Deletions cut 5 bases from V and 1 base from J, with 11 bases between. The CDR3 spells CASSPVGRNTGELFF. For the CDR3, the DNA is TGTGCCAGCAGTCCAGTGGGCAGGAACACCGGGGAGCTGTTTTTT.

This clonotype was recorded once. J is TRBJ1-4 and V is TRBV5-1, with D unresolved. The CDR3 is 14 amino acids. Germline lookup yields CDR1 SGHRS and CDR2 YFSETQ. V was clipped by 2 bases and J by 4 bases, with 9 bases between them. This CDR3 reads CASSFSGDNEKLFF. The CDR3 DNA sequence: TGCGCCAGCAGCTTCTCCGGCGATAATGAAAAACTGTTTTTT.

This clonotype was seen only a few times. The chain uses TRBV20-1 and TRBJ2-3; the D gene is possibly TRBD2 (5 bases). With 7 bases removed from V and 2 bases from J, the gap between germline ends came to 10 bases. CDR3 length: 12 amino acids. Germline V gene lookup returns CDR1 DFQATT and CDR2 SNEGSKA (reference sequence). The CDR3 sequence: CSVATYTDTQYF. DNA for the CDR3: TGCAGTGTAGCGACATACACAGATACGCAGTATTTT.

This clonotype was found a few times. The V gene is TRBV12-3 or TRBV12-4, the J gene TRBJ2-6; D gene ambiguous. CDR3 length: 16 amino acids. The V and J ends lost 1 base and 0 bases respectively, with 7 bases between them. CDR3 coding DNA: TGTGCCAGCAGTTTAGGGTTAGGCTCTGGGGCCAACGTCCTGACTTTC. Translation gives CASSLGLGSGANVLTF.

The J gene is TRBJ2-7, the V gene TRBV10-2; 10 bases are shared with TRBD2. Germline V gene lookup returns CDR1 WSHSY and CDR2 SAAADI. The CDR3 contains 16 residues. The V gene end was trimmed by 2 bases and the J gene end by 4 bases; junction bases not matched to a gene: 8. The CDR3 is CASSELGLAISYEQYV. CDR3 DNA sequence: TGCGCCAGCAGTGAGCTGGGACTAGCGATTAGTTACGAGCAGTACGTC.

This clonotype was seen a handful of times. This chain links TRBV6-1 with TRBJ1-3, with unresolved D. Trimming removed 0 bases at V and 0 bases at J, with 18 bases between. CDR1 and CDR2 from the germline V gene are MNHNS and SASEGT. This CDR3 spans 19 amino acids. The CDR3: CASSEAVWSSGSSGNTIYF. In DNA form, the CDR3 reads TGTGCCAGCAGTGAAGCCGTATGGTCTAGCGGCAGCTCTGGAAACACCATATATTTT.

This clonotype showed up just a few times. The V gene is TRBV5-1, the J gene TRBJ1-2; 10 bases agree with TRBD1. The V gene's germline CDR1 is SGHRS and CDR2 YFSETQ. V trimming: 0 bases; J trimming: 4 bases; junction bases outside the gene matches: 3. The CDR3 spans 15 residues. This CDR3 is CASSLAGTGVYGYTF. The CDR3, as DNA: TGCGCCAGCAGCTTGGCCGGGACAGGGGTCTATGGCTACACCTTC.

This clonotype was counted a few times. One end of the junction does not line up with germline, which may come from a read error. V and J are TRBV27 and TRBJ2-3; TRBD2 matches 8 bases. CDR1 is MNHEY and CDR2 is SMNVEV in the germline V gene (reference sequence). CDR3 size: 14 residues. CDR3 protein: CVSSFERETDTQYF. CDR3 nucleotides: TGTGTCAGCAGTTTTGAGCGGGAGACAGATACGCAGTATTTT.

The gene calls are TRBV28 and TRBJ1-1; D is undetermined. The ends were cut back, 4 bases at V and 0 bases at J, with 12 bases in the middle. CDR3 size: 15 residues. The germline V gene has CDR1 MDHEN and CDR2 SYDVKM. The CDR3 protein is CASSSNLRMNTEAFF. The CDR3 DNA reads TGTGCCAGCAGTTCCAATCTACGAATGAACACTGAAGCTTTCTTT.

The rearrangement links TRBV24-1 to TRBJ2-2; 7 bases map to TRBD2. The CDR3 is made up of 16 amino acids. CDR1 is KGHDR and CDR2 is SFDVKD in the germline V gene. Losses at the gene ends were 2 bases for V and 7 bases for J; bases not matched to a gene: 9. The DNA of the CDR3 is TGTGCCACCAGTGATTCAAAGCGGGGATGGTTCGGGGAGCTGTTTTTT. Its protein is CATSDSKRGWFGELFF.

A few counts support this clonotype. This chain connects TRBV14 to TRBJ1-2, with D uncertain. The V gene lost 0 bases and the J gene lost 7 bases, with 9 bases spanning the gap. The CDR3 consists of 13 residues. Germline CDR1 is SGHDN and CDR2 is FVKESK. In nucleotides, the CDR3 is TGTGCCAGCAGCCAAGACTTGCGGTCTGGCTACACCTTC. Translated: CASSQDLRSGYTF. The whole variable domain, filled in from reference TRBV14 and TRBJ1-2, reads EAGVTQFPSHSVIEKGQTVTLRCDPISGHDNLYWYRRVMGKEIKFLLHFVKESKQDESGMPNNRFLAERTGGTYSTLKVQPAELEDSGVYFCASSQDLRSGYTFGSGTRLTVV.

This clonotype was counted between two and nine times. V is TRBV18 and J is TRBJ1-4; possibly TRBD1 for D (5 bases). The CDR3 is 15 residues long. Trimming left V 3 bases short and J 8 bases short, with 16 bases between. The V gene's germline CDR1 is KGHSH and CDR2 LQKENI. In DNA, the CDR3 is TGTGCCAGCTCACCGCCAGCGGGGCGGTCGGAAAAACTGTTTTTT. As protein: CASSPPAGRSEKLFF.

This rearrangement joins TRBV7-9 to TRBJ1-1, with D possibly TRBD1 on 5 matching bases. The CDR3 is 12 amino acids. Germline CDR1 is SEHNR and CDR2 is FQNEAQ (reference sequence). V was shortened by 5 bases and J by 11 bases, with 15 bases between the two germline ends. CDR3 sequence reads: CASSPQARVAFF. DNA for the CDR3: TGTGCCAGCAGCCCACAGGCTCGCGTGGCTTTCTTT.

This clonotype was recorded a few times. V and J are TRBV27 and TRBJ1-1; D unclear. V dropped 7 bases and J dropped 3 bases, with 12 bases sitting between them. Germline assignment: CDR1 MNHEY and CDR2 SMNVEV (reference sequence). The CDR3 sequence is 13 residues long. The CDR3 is CASISGRDTEAFF. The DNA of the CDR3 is TGTGCCAGCATATCGGGTCGGGACACTGAAGCTTTCTTT.